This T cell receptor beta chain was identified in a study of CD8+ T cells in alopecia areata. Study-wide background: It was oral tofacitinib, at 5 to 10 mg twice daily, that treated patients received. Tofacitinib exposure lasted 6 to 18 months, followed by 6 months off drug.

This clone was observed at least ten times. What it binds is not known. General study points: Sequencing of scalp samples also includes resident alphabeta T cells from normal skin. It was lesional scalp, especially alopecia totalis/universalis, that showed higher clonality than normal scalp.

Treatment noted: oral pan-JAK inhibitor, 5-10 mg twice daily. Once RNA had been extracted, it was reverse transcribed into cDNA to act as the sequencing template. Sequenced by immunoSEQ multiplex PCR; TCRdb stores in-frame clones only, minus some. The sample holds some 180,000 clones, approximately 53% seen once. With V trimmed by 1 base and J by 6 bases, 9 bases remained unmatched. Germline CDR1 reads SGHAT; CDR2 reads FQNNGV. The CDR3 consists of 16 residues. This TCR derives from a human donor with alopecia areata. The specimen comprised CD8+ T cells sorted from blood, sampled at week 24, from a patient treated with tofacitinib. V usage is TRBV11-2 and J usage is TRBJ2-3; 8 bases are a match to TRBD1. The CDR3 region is CASSLVWAGGGDTQYF. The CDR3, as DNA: TGTGCCAGCAGCTTAGTGTGGGCAGGGGGCGGCGATACGCAGTATTTT. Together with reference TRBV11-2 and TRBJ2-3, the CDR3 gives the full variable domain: EAGVAQSPRYKIIEKRQSVAFWCNPISGHATLYWYQQILGQGPKLLIQFQNNGVVDDSQLPKDRFSAERLKGVDSTLKIQPAKLEDSAVYLCASSLVWAGGGDTQYFGPGTRLTVL.